The text below deals with one T cell receptor beta chain. No antigen is known for it. No base qualities exist here, and no much larger clone lies one base off it. To sequence the TCRbeta CDR3 region, genomic DNA was isolated from the sorted cells. The immunoSEQ Assay was used for sequencing of TCRbeta CDR3 regions. TCRdb took over this immuneACCESS table, retaining in-frame rearrangements with V and J assigned. Such tables are incomplete; in checked studies, under half of the missing clones stem from an unresolved V gene, and the remainder is unexplained. This sample is represented by over 80,000 clones; roughly 92% of them were singletons. Around 1.1% of the sample comes from the top ten. This specimen belongs to a study of OX40 agonist ivuxolimab in advanced cancers. Regarding the research as a whole: Ivuxolimab, which targeted the costimulatory receptor OX40 (CD134), was an agonistic, fully human IgG2 monoclonal antibody. Partial responses occurred in three dose-escalation patients, of whom one had hepatocellular carcinoma and two had cutaneous melanoma. In the dose-escalation cohort, 82.7% of patients were male, and the mean age was around 60 years, with a range of roughly 20 to 80. The monotherapy dose-escalation portion (N of about 47 patients) of the phase I ivuxolimab trial is reported in the paper. Among the approximately 54 dose-escalation patients, some 20 had hepatocellular carcinoma, roughly 15 melanoma, 9 renal cell carcinoma and 9 head and neck cancer. Intravenous ivuxolimab was administered to patients every 2 weeks at six dose levels: 0.01, 0.1, 0.3, 1.5, 3 and 10 mg/kg. Prior anti-PD-1, anti-PD-L1 or anti-CTLA-4 therapy was permitted, and about two fifths of dose-escalation patients had received checkpoint inhibitors. The point of sequencing TCRbeta in the periphery was to test whether ivuxolimab changed TCR sequence diversity and drove clonal T-cell expansion. Study-wide findings and limitations: Low levels of normalized T-cell clonal expansion were also seen in some patients who did not respond. In partial responders in the 0.1-3.0 mg/kg groups, normalized peripheral clonal expansion was found to be among the lowest, especially among CD8+ T cells. The antigen specificity of the peripheral T cells that underwent clonal expansion was not determined. At doses of 0.1 to 3.0 mg/kg, clonal expansion of both CD4+ and CD8+ T cells in blood was seen between baseline and week 6. After ivuxolimab, more expanded clones were found on average in CD8+ T cells than in CD4+ T cells.

From the germline V gene, CDR1 is KGHSH and CDR2 is LQKENI. The germline ends are 8 bases apart after V is trimmed by 0 bases and J by 9 bases. From the cysteine up to the phenylalanine, the CDR3 has a length of 12 residues. CDR3 DNA only is kept here, 36 bases in frame from base 1. Patients with autoimmune disease history or receiving systemic immunosuppression were excluded from the trial. Peripheral blood for TCR sequencing was collected from all dose cohorts at baseline, on cycle 4 day 1, and on cycle 7 day 1. The samples were taken from a phase I, first-in-human, multicenter, open-label dose-escalation trial of ivuxolimab. Adults with locally advanced or metastatic head and neck squamous cell, hepatocellular, melanoma or renal cell carcinoma were enrolled in the trial. Before TCR sequencing, CD4+ T cells and CD8+ T cells from peripheral blood were sorted into separate populations.

Here the chain combines TRBV18 and TRBJ2-5; the D gene is possibly TRBD2, with 6 bases matching. The TCR was taken from an adult with an advanced solid tumor such as melanoma, head and neck, liver or kidney cancer. Sequenced material: CD4+ or CD8+ T cells sorted from blood, taken in a trial of the OX40 agonist ivuxolimab. The DNA sequence is TGTGCCAGCTCACCACCGGAGGGTTCCCAGTACTTC. This is translated as CASSPPEGSQYF. The CDR3, completed at both ends by the reference TRBV18 and TRBJ2-5 genes, gives the full variable domain NAGVMQNPRHLVRRRGQEARLRCSPMKGHSHVYWYRQLPEEGLKFMVYLQKENIIDESGMPKERFSAEFPKEGPSILRIQQVVRGDSAAYFCASSPPEGSQYFGPGTRLLVL.